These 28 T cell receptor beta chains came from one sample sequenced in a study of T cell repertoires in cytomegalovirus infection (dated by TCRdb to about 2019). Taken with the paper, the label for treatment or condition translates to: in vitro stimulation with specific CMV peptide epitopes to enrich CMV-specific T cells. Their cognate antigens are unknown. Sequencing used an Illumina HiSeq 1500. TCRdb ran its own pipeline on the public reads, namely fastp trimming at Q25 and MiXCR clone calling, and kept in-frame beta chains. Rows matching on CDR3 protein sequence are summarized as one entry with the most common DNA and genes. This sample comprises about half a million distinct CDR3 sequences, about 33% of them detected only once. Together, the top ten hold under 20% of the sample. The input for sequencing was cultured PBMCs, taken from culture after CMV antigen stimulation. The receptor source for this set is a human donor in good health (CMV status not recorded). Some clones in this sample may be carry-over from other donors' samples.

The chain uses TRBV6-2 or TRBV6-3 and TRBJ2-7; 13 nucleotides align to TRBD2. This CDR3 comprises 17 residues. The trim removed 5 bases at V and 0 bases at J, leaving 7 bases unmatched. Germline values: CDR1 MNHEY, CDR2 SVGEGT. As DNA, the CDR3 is TGTGCCAGCAGTGTGACTAGCGGGAGGACCTTCTCCTACGAGCAGTACGTC. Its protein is CASSVTSGRTFSYEQYV.

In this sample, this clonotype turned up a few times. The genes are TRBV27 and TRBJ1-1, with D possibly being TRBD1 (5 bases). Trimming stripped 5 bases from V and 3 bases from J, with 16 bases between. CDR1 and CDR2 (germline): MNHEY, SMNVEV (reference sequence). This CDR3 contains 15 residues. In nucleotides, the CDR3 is TGTGCCAGCAGTCCCTGGACTCAAGGGGACACTGAAGCTTTCTTT. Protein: CASSPWTQGDTEAFF.

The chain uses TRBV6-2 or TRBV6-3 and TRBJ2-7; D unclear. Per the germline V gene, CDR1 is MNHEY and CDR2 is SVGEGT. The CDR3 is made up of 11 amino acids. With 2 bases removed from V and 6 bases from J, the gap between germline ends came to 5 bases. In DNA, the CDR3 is TGTGCCAGCAGTTACGGTAGCGAGCAGTACTTC. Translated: CASSYGSEQYF.

CDR3 sequence (DNA): TGTGCCAGCACGGGAAAGGGCGTCCACAATGAGCAGTTCTTC. Translation: CASTGKGVHNEQFF. The J gene is TRBJ2-1, the V gene TRBV5-4; tentative D call: TRBD2 (5 bases). The CDR3 extends over 14 amino acids. V dropped 6 bases and J dropped 5 bases, with 15 bases sitting between them. Germline assignment: CDR1 SGHNT and CDR2 YYREEE (reference sequence).

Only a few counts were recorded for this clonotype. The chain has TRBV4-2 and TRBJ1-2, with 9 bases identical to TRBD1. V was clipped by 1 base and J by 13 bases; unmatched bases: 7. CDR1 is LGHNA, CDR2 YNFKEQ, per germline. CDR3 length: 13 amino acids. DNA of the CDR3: TGTGCCAGCAGCCAAGGAAGAGACAGGGGGGTCACCTTC. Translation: CASSQGRDRGVTF.

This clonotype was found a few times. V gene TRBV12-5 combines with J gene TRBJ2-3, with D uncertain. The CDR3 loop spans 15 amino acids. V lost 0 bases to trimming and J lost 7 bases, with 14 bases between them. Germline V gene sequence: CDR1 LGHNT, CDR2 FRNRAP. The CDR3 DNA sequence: TGTGCTAGTGGTTTGGTACCCCGGAAAGCAAATACGCAGTATTTT. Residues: CASGLVPRKANTQYF.

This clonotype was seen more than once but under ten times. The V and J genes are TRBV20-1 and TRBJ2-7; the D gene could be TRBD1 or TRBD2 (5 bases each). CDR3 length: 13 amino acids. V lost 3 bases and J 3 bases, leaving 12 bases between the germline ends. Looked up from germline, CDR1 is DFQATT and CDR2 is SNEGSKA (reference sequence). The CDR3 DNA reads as TGCAGTGCTAGTGAGGGGCCCCTCTACGAGCAGTACTTC. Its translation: CSASEGPLYEQYF.

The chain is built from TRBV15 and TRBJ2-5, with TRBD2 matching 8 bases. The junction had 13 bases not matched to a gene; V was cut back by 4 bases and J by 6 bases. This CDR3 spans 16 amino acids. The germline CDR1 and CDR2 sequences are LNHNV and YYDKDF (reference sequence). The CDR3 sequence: CATSNAGSGKRKTQYF. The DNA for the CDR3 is TGTGCCACCAGCAATGCTGGTAGCGGGAAAAGAAAGACCCAGTACTTC.

The DNA of the CDR3 is TGTGCCAGCAGCCCGAGGTGGGAGACCTACGAGCAGTACTTC. Its protein is CASSPRWETYEQYF. The genes are TRBV5-5 and TRBJ2-7; TRBD2 is a possible D gene (5 bases). Per germline, CDR1 SGHKS and CDR2 YYEKEE (reference sequence). Trimming pared 4 bases from V and 2 bases from J, leaving 13 bases between. This CDR3 contains 14 residues.

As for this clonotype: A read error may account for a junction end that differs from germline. The CDR3 DNA sequence: TGTGCCAGCAGTTCGGACAAGAGCTCCCACGAGCAGTACTTC. This translates into CASSSDKSSHEQYF. The chain links TRBV28 to TRBJ2-7, with TRBD1 as a possible D gene (5 bases). The CDR3 is 14 amino acids. The germline V gene encodes CDR1 MDHEN and CDR2 SYDVKM. Looking up the rest from reference TRBV28 and TRBJ2-7 gives the full variable domain: DVKVTQSSRYLVKRTGEKVFLECVQDMDHENMFWYRQDPGLGLRLIYFSYDVKMKEKGDIPEGYSVSREKKERFSLILESASTNQTSMYLCASSSDKSSHEQYFGPGTRLTVT.

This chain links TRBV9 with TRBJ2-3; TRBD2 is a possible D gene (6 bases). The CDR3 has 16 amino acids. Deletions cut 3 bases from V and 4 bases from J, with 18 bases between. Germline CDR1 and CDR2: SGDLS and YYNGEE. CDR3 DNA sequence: TGTGCCAGCAGCGAGGGACTTTCCCTTGACTCAGATACGCAGTATTTT. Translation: CASSEGLSLDSDTQYF.

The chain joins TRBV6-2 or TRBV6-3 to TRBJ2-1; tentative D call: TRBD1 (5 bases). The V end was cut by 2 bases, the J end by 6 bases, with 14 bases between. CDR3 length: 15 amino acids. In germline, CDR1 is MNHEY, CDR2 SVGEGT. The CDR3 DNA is TGTGCCAGCAGTTACACGGCATTAACAGGCAATGAGCAGTTCTTC. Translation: CASSYTALTGNEQFF.

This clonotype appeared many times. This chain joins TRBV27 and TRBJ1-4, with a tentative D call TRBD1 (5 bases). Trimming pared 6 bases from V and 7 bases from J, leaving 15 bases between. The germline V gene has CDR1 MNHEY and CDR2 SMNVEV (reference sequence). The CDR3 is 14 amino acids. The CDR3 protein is CASSHQGGVEKLFF. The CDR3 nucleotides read TGTGCCAGCAGCCACCAGGGTGGCGTTGAAAAACTGTTTTTT.

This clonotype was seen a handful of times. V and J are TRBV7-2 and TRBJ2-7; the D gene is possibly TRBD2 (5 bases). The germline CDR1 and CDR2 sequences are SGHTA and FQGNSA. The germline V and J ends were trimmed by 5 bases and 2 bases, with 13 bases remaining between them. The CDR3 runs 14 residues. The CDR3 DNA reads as TGTGCCAGCAGCCAGGACTCGGGCCCCTACGAGCAGTACTTC. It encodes CASSQDSGPYEQYF.

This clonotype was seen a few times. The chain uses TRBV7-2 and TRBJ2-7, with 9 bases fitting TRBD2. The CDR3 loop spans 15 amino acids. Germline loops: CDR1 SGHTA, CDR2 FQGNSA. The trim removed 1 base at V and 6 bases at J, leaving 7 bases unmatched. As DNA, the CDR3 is TGTGCCAGCAGCTTAGTGGGTACTAGCGGGCGCGAGCAGTACTTC. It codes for CASSLVGTSGREQYF.

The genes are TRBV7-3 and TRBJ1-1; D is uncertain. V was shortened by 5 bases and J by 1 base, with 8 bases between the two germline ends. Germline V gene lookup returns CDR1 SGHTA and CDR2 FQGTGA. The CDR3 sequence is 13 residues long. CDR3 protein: CASSAGPNTEAFF. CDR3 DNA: TGTGCCAGCAGCGCGGGCCCGAACACTGAAGCTTTCTTT.

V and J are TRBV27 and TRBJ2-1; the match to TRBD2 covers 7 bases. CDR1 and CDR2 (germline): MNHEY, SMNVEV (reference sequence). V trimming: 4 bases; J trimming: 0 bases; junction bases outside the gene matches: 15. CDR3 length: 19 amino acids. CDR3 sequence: CASSSGWSSGRSSYNEQFF. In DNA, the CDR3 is TGTGCCAGCAGTTCTGGCTGGTCTAGCGGCCGGAGCTCCTACAATGAGCAGTTCTTC.

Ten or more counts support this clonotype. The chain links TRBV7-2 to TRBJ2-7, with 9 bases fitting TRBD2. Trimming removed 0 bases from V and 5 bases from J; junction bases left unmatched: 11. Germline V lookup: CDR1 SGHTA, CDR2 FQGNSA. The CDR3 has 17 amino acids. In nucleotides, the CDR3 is TGTGCCAGCAGCTTAGCAGCGGGAGGTTTAATAGAGAACGAGCAGTACTTC. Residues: CASSLAAGGLIENEQYF.

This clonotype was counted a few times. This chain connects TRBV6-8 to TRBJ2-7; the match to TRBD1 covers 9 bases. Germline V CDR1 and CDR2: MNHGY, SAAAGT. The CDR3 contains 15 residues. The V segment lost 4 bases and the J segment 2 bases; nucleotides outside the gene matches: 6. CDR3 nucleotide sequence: TGTGCCAGCAGTTTCATCGGGACAGGGACCTACGAGCAGTACTTC. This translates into CASSFIGTGTYEQYF.

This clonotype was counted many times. The CDR3 nucleotides read TGTGCCAGCAGTGCCTCCTACGAGCAGTACTTC. Translated, it gives CASSASYEQYF. This chain connects TRBV7-2 to TRBJ2-7; no firm D call. Germline loops: CDR1 SGHTA, CDR2 FQGNSA. V dropped 6 bases and J dropped 0 bases, with 3 bases sitting between them. CDR3 length: 11 residues.

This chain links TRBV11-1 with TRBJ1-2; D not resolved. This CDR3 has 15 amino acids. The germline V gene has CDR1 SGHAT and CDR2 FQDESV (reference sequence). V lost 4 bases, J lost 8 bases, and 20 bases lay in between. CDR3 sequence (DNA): TGTGCCAGCAGCTCGGGGAATGTACGGAGCAAGGGCTACACCTTC. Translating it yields CASSSGNVRSKGYTF. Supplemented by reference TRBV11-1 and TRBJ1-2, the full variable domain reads EAEVAQSPRYKITEKSQAVAFWCDPISGHATLYWYRQILGQGPELLVQFQDESVVDDSQLPKDRFSAERLKGVDSTLKIQPAELGDSAMYLCASSSGNVRSKGYTFGSGTRLTVV.

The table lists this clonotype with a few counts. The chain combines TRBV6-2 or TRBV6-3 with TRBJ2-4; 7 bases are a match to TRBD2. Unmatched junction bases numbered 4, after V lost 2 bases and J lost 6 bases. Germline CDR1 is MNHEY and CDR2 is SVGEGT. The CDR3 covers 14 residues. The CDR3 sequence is CASSYGGRGNIQYF. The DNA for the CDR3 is TGTGCCAGCAGTTACGGCGGGAGAGGAAACATTCAGTACTTC.

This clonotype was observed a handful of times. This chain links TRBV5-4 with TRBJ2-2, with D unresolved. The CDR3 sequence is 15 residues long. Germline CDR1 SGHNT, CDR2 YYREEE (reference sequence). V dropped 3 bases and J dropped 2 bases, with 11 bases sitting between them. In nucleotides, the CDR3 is TGTGCCAGCAGCTCTGGCGGTGGAAACACCGGGGAGCTGTTTTTT. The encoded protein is CASSSGGGNTGELFF. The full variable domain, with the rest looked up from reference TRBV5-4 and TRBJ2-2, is ETGVTQSPTHLIKTRGQQVTLRCSSQSGHNTVSWYQQALGQGPQFIFQYYREEENGRGNFPPRFSGLQFPNYSSELNVNALELDDSALYLCASSSGGGNTGELFFGEGSRLTVL.

Here the CDR3 reads CASTPGSLNTQYF. Written as DNA, the CDR3 is TGTGCCAGCACCCCCGGGTCCCTAAATACGCAGTATTTT. V usage is TRBV28 and J usage is TRBJ2-3, with D hard to call. The CDR3 consists of 13 residues. CDR1 and CDR2 (germline): MDHEN, SYDVKM. Deletions cut 7 bases from V and 7 bases from J, with 15 bases between.

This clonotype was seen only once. The CDR3 DNA reads TGTGCCAGCAGCTTAACGATCCGAGATACGCAGTATTTT. It encodes CASSLTIRDTQYF. The chain uses TRBV7-3 and TRBJ2-3; D unclear. This CDR3 comprises 13 residues. CDR1 is SGHTA and CDR2 is FQGTGA in the germline V gene. Trimming shortened V by 0 bases and J by 5 bases, and 6 bases separated the two germline ends.

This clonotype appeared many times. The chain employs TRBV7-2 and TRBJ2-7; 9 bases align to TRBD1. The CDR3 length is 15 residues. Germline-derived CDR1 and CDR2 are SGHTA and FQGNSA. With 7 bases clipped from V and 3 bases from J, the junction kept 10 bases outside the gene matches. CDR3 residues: CASTKARGQGYEQYF. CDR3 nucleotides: TGTGCCAGCACCAAAGCTAGGGGACAGGGCTACGAGCAGTACTTC. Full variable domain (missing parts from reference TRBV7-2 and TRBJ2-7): GAGVSQSPSNKVTEKGKDVELRCDPISGHTALYWYRQSLGQGLEFLIYFQGNSAPDKSGLPSDRFSAERTGGSVSTLTIQRTQQEDSAVYLCASTKARGQGYEQYFGPGTRLTVT.

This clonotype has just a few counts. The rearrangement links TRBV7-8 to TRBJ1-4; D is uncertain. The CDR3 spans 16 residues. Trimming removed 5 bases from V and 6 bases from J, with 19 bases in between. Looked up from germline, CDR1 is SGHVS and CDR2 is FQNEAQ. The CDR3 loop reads CASSPQAGYVDEKLFF. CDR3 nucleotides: TGTGCCAGCAGCCCGCAGGCGGGGTACGTGGATGAAAAACTGTTTTTT.

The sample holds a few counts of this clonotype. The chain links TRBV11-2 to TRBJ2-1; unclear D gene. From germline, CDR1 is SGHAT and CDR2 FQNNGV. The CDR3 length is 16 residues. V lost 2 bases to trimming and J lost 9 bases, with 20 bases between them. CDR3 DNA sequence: TGTGCCAGCAGCTTAAGGGCCCAACTCCAGAAGGGTGAGCAGTTCTTC. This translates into CASSLRAQLQKGEQFF.